The 5 T cell receptor beta chains in this list originate from one sample, sequenced in a study of response to subunit inactivated influenza vaccine. MiXCR was run by TCRdb on the RT-PCR reads, yielding one entry per CDR3 protein. Of approximately 480,000 distinct CDR3 sequences in the sample, 11% are singletons; the top ten hold more than 10%. The input for sequencing was PBMCs from blood, taken 45 days after vaccination. Receptors were obtained from a man in his forties or fifties who received an inactivated influenza vaccine.

The chain recombines TRBV12-3 or TRBV12-4 with TRBJ1-2; D not resolved. The CDR3 has 13 amino acids. V shed 5 bases and J shed 8 bases, with 15 bases lying between them. The CDR3 here is CASSRAPLEGYTF. In DNA, the CDR3 is TGTGCCAGCAGTCGAGCCCCATTAGAAGGCTACACCTTC.

The sample holds a few counts of this clonotype. V is TRBV4-3 and J is TRBJ2-3, with 7 bases aligning to TRBD2. The CDR3 extends over 17 amino acids. The V segment lost 0 bases and the J segment 3 bases; nucleotides outside the gene matches: 9. Germline CDR1 is LGHNA and CDR2 is YSLEER. The CDR3 DNA reads TGCGCCAGCAGCCAAGATGGGCTAGCGGTTACTACAGATACGCAGTATTTT. Encoded protein: CASSQDGLAVTTDTQYF.

For this clonotype: This could be a read error, since a much larger clone is one nucleotide away. This chain joins TRBV29-1 and TRBJ1-1; 8 positions agree with TRBD1. The CDR3 runs to 12 residues. Per the germline V gene, CDR1 is SQVTM and CDR2 is ANQGSEA. CDR3 bases: TGCAGCGGGACAGGGCATTTCACTGAAGATTTCTTT. It codes for CSGTGHFTEDFF.

In this sample, this clonotype turned up a few times. The chain combines TRBV20-1 with TRBJ2-5; D is perhaps TRBD1 (6 bases). The CDR3 spans 15 residues. Germline V gives CDR1 DFQATT, CDR2 SNEGSKA (reference sequence). V lost 3 bases and J lost 4, with 18 bases in between. CDR3 loop: CSARGAHALRETQYF. CDR3 bases: TGCAGTGCTAGGGGGGCCCATGCATTGAGAGAGACCCAGTACTTC.

This clonotype was seen a handful of times. The CDR3 nucleotides are TGCAGTGCGCAGCGCACGGTAAATTCACCCCTCCACTTT. Amino acid sequence: CSAQRTVNSPLHF. The V call is TRBV20-1, the J call TRBJ1-6; the D is unclear. Germline CDR1 reads DFQATT; CDR2 reads SNEGSKA (reference sequence). The CDR3 spans 13 residues. V lost 6 bases and J 7 bases, leaving 13 bases between the germline ends.